The clone carrying this TCR beta chain was detected only a few times. Germline CDR1 MGHRA, CDR2 YSYEKL. J gave up 7 bases and V 0 bases, and 3 bases lay outside the gene matches. This CDR3 has 15 residues. This specimen belongs to a study of blood T cell repertoires in COVID-19. In the authors' workflow: It was from reference gene primer amplification that nucleated cell counts were estimated. Clones were read by immunoSEQ multiplex PCR, and TCRdb kept only the in-frame ones, dropping some. From that table come the V and J calls and clone size; the DNA was used to work out D and trimming. The sample contains fewer than 400,000 clones, 85% to 90% of which appear only once.

Sequenced: peripheral blood. The V call is TRBV4-1, the J call TRBJ1-5; 10 positions match TRBD1. The sequence came from a human donor in a cohort sampled during active COVID-19. The CDR3 is CASSQEGTGVQPQHF. DNA of the CDR3: TGCGCCAGCAGCCAAGAAGGGACAGGGGTACAGCCCCAGCATTTT.